A single sample gave rise to the 15 T cell receptor beta chains below, sequenced in a study of blood T cell repertoires in COVID-19. TCRdb's table, derived via immunoSEQ multiplex PCR, lists solely in-frame clones and lacks some. The table records roughly 80,000 clones, 90% to 95% of them present only once. Sequences were obtained from peripheral blood. These receptors all come from a man aged 50-60 years with COVID-19, enrolled during active disease.

This rearrangement joins TRBV7-5 to TRBJ1-2; TRBD1 is the table's D call and was not checked against the DNA. TRBV7-5 is a pseudogene. There are 12 residues in the CDR3. CDR3 region: CVSRAPDYGYTF. The CDR3 DNA follows: TGTGTCAGCAGGGCGCCCGACTATGGCTACACCTTC.

This clone was counted only a few times. V is TRBV9 and J is TRBJ2-5, with no clear D. The CDR3 sequence is 12 residues long. V shed 0 bases and J shed 5 bases, with 5 bases lying between them. Germline CDR1 SGDLS, CDR2 YYNGEE. The CDR3 loop reads CASSVGDETQYF. For the CDR3, the DNA is TGTGCCAGCAGCGTAGGCGATGAGACCCAGTACTTC.

Notes on this clone: The same CDR3 arises from other DNA sequences in this sample as well. The CDR3: CASSSGQNTGELFF. Here the CDR3 DNA reads TGTGCCAGCAGCTCGGGACAGAACACCGGGGAGCTGTTTTTT. The chain combines TRBV7-3 with TRBJ2-2, with D perhaps matching TRBD1 (6 bases). Germline CDR1 and CDR2: SGHTA and FQGTGA. The CDR3 loop spans 14 amino acids. The ends were cut back, 4 bases at V and 1 base at J, with 7 bases in the middle. The full variable domain, rest sourced from reference TRBV7-3 and TRBJ2-2, is GAGVSQTPSNKVTEKGKYVELRCDPISGHTALYWYRQSLGQGPEFLIYFQGTGAADDSGLPNDRFFAVRPEGSVSTLKIQRTERGDSAVYLCASSSGQNTGELFFGEGSRLTVL.

V usage is TRBV7-9 and J usage is TRBJ1-6; the D gene is possibly TRBD1 (5 bases). CDR3 size: 14 residues. Germline V gene lookup returns CDR1 SEHNR and CDR2 FQNEAQ (reference sequence). V gave up 5 bases and J gave up 9 bases, with 14 bases separating them. The DNA of the CDR3 is TGTGCCAGCAGCGAAGACAGCGTAACTTCACCCCTCCACTTT. Translation gives CASSEDSVTSPLHF.

The rearrangement uses TRBV30 and TRBJ1-2, with TRBD1 matching over 8 bases. Germline CDR1 GTSNPN, CDR2 SVGIG (reference sequence). The CDR3 runs 13 residues. The V and J ends lost 4 bases and 5 bases, in that order; junction bases with no gene match: 6. The CDR3 is CAWTGGLQYGYTF. The CDR3 DNA follows: TGTGCCTGGACAGGGGGCCTACAATATGGCTACACCTTC.

The table lists this clone with a count of one. This chain uses TRBV4-1 with TRBJ1-6; 11 bases match TRBD1. The ends lost 4 bases at V and 2 bases at J; junction bases unmatched: 10. Germline CDR1 and CDR2: MGHRA and YSYEKL. This CDR3 is built from 19 residues. The CDR3 protein is CASSRDGRGQGAYNSPLHF. CDR3 DNA sequence: TGCGCCAGCAGCCGAGACGGAAGGGGACAGGGGGCCTATAATTCACCCCTCCACTTT.

This chain uses TRBV12-3 or TRBV12-4 with TRBJ2-1, with D hard to call. The CDR3 sequence is 11 residues long. Trimming took off 3 bases at V and 12 bases at J, with 9 bases between the two ends. The CDR3 DNA reads TGTGCCAGCAGTTTCAATTACGGGCAGTTCTTC. This gives the protein CASSFNYGQFF.

The chain carries TRBV19 and TRBJ2-5; D ambiguous. CDR1 and CDR2 from the germline V gene are LNHDA and SQIVND (reference sequence). The CDR3 contains 16 residues. The germline V and J ends were trimmed by 0 bases and 5 bases, with 16 bases remaining between them. CDR3 in amino acids: CASSIDSRRPFETQYF. In nucleotides, the CDR3 is TGTGCCAGTAGTATAGATTCGCGCAGGCCTTTTGAGACCCAGTACTTC.

This chain connects TRBV6-5 to TRBJ2-3, with D possibly being TRBD2 (5 bases). There are 13 residues in the CDR3. Germline CDR1 MNHEY, CDR2 SVGAGI. V was clipped by 2 bases and J by 5 bases, with 8 bases between them. Here the CDR3 reads CASSYNSGDTQYF. Written as DNA, the CDR3 is TGTGCCAGCAGTTACAACAGCGGAGATACGCAGTATTTT.

The V gene is TRBV5-1, the J gene TRBJ2-5, with 10 nucleotides matching TRBD2. The CDR3 spans 15 residues. V lost 5 bases and J lost 5; bases outside the gene matches: 9. From germline, CDR1 is SGHRS and CDR2 YFSETQ. DNA for the CDR3: TGCGCCAGCAGTAAAAGCGGGAGGGCCCTTGAGACCCAGTACTTC. Translated: CASSKSGRALETQYF.

The chain is built from TRBV5-8 and TRBJ1-4; D is ambiguous. This CDR3 region has 15 residues. The V end was cut by 0 bases, the J end by 2 bases, with 8 bases between. CDR1 and CDR2 from the germline V gene are SGHTS and YDEGEE. CDR3 bases: TGTGCCAGCAGCTTGGTAACTCCCACTAATGAAAAACTGTTTTTT. Its protein is CASSLVTPTNEKLFF.

V and J are TRBV5-6 and TRBJ2-3; TRBD2 might be the D (7 bases). In germline, CDR1 is SGHDT, CDR2 YYEEEE. The CDR3 totals 18 residues. Trimming removed 2 bases at V and 2 bases at J, with 21 bases between. The CDR3 here is CASSFGWGASGNTDTQYF. CDR3 nucleotides: TGTGCCAGCAGCTTTGGGTGGGGGGCTAGCGGAAACACAGATACGCAGTATTTT.

The V and J genes are TRBV28 and TRBJ2-1; D unclear. The V end lost 3 bases, the J end lost 6 bases, and 21 bases lay between the germline ends. CDR3 length equals 17 residues. The germline V gene encodes CDR1 MDHEN and CDR2 SYDVKM. The chain's CDR3 is CASSFSPDRLDLNEQFF. CDR3 bases: TGTGCCAGCAGTTTCTCCCCCGACCGGCTAGATCTCAATGAGCAGTTCTTC.

This chain links TRBV28 with TRBJ2-4, with TRBD1 identical over 8 bases. CDR3 length equals 15 residues. J lost 14 bases, V lost 6 bases, and 18 bases had no gene match. Germline V gives CDR1 MDHEN, CDR2 SYDVKM. The chain's CDR3 is CASSLLGQGGEIKYF. The CDR3 nucleotides are TGTGCCAGCAGCCTTTTAGGACAGGGTGGGGAAATCAAGTACTTC.

This rearrangement joins TRBV29-1 to TRBJ2-7; 8 bases are a match to TRBD1. V lost 4 bases, J lost 6 bases, and 2 bases stayed unmatched. This CDR3 contains 11 residues. The V gene's germline CDR1 is SQVTM and CDR2 ANQGSEA. CDR3 amino acids: CSVGQGAEQYF. Written as DNA, the CDR3 is TGCAGCGTTGGCCAGGGGGCCGAGCAGTACTTC.